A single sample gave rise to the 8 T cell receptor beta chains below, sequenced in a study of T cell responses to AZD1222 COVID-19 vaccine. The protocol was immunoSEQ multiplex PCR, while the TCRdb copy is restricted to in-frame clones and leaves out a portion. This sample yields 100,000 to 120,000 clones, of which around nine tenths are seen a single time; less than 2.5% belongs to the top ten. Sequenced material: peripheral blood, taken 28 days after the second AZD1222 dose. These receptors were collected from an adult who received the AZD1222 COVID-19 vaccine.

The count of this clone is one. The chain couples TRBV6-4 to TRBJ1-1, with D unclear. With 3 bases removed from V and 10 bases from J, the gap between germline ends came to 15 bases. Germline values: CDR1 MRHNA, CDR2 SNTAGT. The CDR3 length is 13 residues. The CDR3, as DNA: TGTGCCAGCAGTGATTTTGACGGGGAGGTAGCTTTCTTT. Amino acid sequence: CASSDFDGEVAFF.

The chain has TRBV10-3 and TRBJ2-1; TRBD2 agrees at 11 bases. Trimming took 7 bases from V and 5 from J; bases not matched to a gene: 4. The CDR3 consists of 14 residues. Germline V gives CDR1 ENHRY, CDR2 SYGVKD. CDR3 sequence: CAIKGTSGDNEQFF. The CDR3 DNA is TGTGCCATCAAAGGGACTAGCGGAGACAATGAGCAGTTCTTC.

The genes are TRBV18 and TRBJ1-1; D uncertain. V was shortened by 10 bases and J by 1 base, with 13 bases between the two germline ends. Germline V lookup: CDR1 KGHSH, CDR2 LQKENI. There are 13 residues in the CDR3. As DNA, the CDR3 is TGTGCCACCCGGGCAAATTCGAACACTGAAGCTTTCTTT. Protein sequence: CATRANSNTEAFF. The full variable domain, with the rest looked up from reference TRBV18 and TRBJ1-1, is NAGVMQNPRHLVRRRGQEARLRCSPMKGHSHVYWYRQLPEEGLKFMVYLQKENIIDESGMPKERFSAEFPKEGPSILRIQQVVRGDSAAYFCATRANSNTEAFFGQGTRLTVV.

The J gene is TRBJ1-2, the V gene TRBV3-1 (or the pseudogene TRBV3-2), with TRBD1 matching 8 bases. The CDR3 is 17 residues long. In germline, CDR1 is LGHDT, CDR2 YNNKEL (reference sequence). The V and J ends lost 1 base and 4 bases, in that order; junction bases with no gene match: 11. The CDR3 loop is CASSQGQGNLVCYGYTF. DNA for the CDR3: TGTGCCAGCAGCCAAGGACAGGGGAATTTAGTTTGCTATGGCTACACCTTC.

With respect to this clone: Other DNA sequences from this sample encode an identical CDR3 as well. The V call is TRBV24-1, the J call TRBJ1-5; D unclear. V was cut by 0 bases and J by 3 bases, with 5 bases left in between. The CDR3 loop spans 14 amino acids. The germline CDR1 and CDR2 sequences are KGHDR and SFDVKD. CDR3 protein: CATSDLQSNQPQHF. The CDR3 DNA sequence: TGTGCCACCAGTGATTTGCAGTCCAATCAGCCCCAGCATTTT.

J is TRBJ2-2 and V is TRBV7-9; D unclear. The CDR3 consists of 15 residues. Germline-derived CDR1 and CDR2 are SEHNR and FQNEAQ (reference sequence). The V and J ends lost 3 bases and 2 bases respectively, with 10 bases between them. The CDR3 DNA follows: TGTGCCAGCAGCTTCGTGCAGAAAAACACCGGGGAGCTGTTTTTT. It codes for CASSFVQKNTGELFF.

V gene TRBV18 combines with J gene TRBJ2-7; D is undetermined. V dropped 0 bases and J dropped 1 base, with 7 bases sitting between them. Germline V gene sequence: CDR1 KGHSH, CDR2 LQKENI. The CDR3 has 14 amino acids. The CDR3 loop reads CASSPPSGSYEQYF. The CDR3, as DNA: TGTGCCAGCTCACCACCCTCCGGGTCCTACGAGCAGTACTTC.

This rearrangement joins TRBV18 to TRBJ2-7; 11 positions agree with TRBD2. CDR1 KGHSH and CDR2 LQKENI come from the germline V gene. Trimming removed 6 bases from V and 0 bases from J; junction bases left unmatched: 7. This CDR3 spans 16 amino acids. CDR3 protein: CASSQVLAGDSYEQYF. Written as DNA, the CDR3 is TGTGCCAGCTCGCAGGTACTAGCGGGGGACTCCTACGAGCAGTACTTC. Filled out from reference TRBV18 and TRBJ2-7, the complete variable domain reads NAGVMQNPRHLVRRRGQEARLRCSPMKGHSHVYWYRQLPEEGLKFMVYLQKENIIDESGMPKERFSAEFPKEGPSILRIQQVVRGDSAAYFCASSQVLAGDSYEQYFGPGTRLTVT.